One T cell receptor beta chain is described in this entry. This sample stems from a study of blood T cell repertoires in COVID-19. Germline V gene sequence: CDR1 MNHEY, CDR2 SVGAGI. This CDR3 spans 12 amino acids. J was trimmed by 4 bases and V by 8 bases; bases with no gene match: 4. The repertoire was sequenced with immunoSEQ multiplex PCR; TCRdb's copy has only in-frame clones and lacks some. The data contain 150,000 to 200,000 clones, roughly 79% of them singletons. The sample was peripheral blood. V usage is TRBV6-5 and J usage is TRBJ1-2, with 7 bases that match TRBD1. The receptor was derived from a woman at least 80 years old with acute or convalescent COVID-19. CDR3 coding DNA: TGTGCCAGCGTCGGGACAGCCTATGGCTACACCTTC. It specifies CASVGTAYGYTF.